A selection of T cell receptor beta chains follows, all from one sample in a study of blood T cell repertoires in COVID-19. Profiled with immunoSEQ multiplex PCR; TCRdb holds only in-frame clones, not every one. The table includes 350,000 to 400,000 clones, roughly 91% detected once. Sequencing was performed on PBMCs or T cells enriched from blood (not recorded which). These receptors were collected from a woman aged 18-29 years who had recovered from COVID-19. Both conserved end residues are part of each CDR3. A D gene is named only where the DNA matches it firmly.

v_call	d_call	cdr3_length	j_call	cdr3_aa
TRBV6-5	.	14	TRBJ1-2	CASSLVGLNYGYTF
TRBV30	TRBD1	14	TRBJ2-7	CAWSHGQGGREQYF
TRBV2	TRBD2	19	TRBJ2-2	CASIGLPLLAGGPTGELFF
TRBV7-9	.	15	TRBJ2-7	CASSTGSQGSYEQYF
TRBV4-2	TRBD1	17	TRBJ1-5	CASSQDYTDRVSQPQHF
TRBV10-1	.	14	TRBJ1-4	CASGWGEEDEKLFF
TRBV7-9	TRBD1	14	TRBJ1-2	CASSFSPGGYGYTF
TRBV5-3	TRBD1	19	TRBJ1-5	CARSLSPPGQGLNNQPQHF
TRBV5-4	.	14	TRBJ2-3	CASSLVAVADTQYF
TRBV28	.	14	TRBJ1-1	CASGREGEDTEAFF
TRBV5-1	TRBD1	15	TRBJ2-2	CASSFGTGVTGELFF
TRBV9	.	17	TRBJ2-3	CASSAVPTGGGADTQYF
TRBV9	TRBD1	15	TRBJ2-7	CASSAAGTGGYEQYF
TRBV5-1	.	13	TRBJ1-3	CASRDSSGNTIYF
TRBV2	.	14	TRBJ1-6	CASSESRDNSPLHF